This T cell receptor (beta chain) was retrieved from a study of T-cell memory formation after mild COVID-19. General study findings and limits: Later expanders leaned CD4+, whereas day 15 to 85 contracting clones were balanced CD4/CD8.

The sample holds a few counts of this clonotype. Its target is not known. TCRdb independently ran MiXCR on the 5' RACE reads; one entry per CDR3 protein. The sample consists of 580,000 or so distinct CDR3 sequences, about 18% of them appearing once. The TCR was taken from an adult woman who had mild COVID-19 (a few samples of this study predate the infection). Cell type and time point are not known. Sample: PBMCs or a T cell subset sorted from them (not recorded which).

The CDR3 loop is CASSLGARTSGSPYNEQFF. The CDR3 DNA sequence: TGTGCCAGCAGCCTAGGGGCAAGGACTAGCGGGAGCCCTTACAATGAGCAGTTCTTC. The chain combines TRBV11-3 with TRBJ2-1; 13 positions match TRBD2. Germline CDR1 reads SGHNT; CDR2 reads YENEEA. The CDR3 sequence is 19 residues long. Trimming took 5 bases from V and 4 from J; bases not matched to a gene: 14.